This TCR beta chain comes out of a study of cytomegalovirus exposure and HLA in healthy donors. The CDR3 is 14 amino acids. Germline lookup yields CDR1 SGHDT and CDR2 YYEEEE. V was pared by 4 bases and J by 8 bases, with 7 bases of the junction left unmatched. Some clones are missing from TCRdb's copy, which holds only in-frame ones; the method was immunoSEQ multiplex PCR. The sample yields some 87,000 clones, roughly 96% seen once. The sequenced sample was PBMCs. This TCR was sampled from a woman aged 18-29 years in good health and CMV-seronegative. V gene TRBV5-6 combines with J gene TRBJ2-1, with TRBD2 identical over 9 bases. CDR3: CASSPGTSIYEQFF. CDR3 DNA: TGTGCCAGCAGCCCTGGGACTAGCATCTATGAGCAGTTCTTC.